Presented here are 22 T cell receptor beta chains from one specimen sequenced in a study of blood T cell repertoires in COVID-19 (TCRdb year 2020). The protocol used for the library was the immunoSEQ multiplex PCR assay. TCRdb stores this immuneACCESS table with in-frame sequences only. Part of the clones is absent; in the studies checked, under half of the shortfall reflects unresolved V genes, and no reason is known for the rest. Across this sample there are under 500,000 clones, with approximately 90% seen only once. In total, the top ten clones hold over 4% of the sample. The sequenced material came from peripheral blood. All receptors come from a woman in her twenties or thirties with acute or convalescent COVID-19.

V and J are TRBV4-1 and TRBJ2-7; a weak D match, TRBD2 (6 bases). CDR1 MGHRA and CDR2 YSYEKL come from the germline V gene. The CDR3 is 15 residues long. V lost 1 base and J lost 4, with 14 bases in between. The CDR3 protein is CASSQAAGNSYEQYF. CDR3 bases: TGCGCCAGCAGCCAAGCGGCGGGGAATTCATACGAGCAGTACTTC.

This clone was observed a single time. This chain connects TRBV6-1 to TRBJ1-2; 8 nucleotides match TRBD1. Trimming took 3 bases from V and 5 from J; bases not matched to a gene: 5. The length of the CDR3 is 14 residues. Germline V CDR1 and CDR2: MNHNS, SASEGT. The DNA of the CDR3 is TGTGCCAGCAGTGACGGACAGGGAGGGTATGGCTACACCTTC. Protein sequence: CASSDGQGGYGYTF.

The chain joins TRBV30 to TRBJ1-5; D remains unclear. CDR1 is GTSNPN and CDR2 is SVGIG in the germline V gene (reference sequence). The CDR3 is 13 residues long. V was pared by 3 bases and J by 4 bases, with 10 bases between. Written as DNA, the CDR3 is TGTGCCTGGAGCGAGAGCGGAAATCAGCCCCAGCATTTT. Amino acids: CAWSESGNQPQHF.

The gene calls are TRBV25-1 and TRBJ2-3, with 8 positions matching TRBD2. Germline V gene data show CDR1 as MGHDK and CDR2 as SYGVNS. The V segment lost 3 bases and the J segment 2 bases; nucleotides outside the gene matches: 4. The CDR3 totals 15 residues. The CDR3 is CASSDSGASTDTQYF. Written as DNA, the CDR3 is TGTGCCAGCAGTGATAGCGGGGCGTCCACAGATACGCAGTATTTT.

CDR3 region: CASLTSGASTDTQYF. CDR3 sequence (DNA): TGTGCCAGCTTGACTAGCGGGGCTAGCACAGATACGCAGTATTTT. The J gene is TRBJ2-3, the V gene TRBV6-6, with 11 bases lining up with TRBD2. Germline V lookup: CDR1 MNHNY, CDR2 SVGAGI (reference sequence). This CDR3 is 15 amino acids long. V lost 8 bases to trimming and J lost 0 bases; unmatched junction nucleotides: 4.

The chain joins TRBV27 to TRBJ2-1; D is unresolved. There are 16 residues in the CDR3. From germline, CDR1 is MNHEY and CDR2 SMNVEV (reference sequence). Trimming removed 5 bases from V and 0 bases from J, with 14 bases in between. DNA for the CDR3: TGTGCCAGCAGTCTTTCAAGGCGGAGCTCCTACAATGAGCAGTTCTTC. Translation gives CASSLSRRSSYNEQFF.

This clone was seen just once. The chain is built from TRBV4-1 and TRBJ2-3; no firm D call. The CDR3 covers 12 residues. Looked up from germline, CDR1 is MGHRA and CDR2 is YSYEKL. V lost 7 bases to trimming and J lost 4 bases, with 9 bases between them. CDR3 in amino acids: CASTSEADTQYF. In nucleotides, the CDR3 is TGCGCCAGCACCTCAGAAGCAGATACGCAGTATTTT.

This rearrangement joins TRBV11-2 to TRBJ2-5; TRBD2 is a possible D gene (6 bases). CDR3 size: 16 residues. The V gene's germline CDR1 is SGHAT and CDR2 FQNNGV. The V end lost 6 bases, the J end lost 2 bases, and 19 bases lay between the germline ends. The CDR3 is CASRPGRAGKQETQYF. The CDR3 coding sequence is TGTGCCAGCAGACCAGGGCGTGCGGGGAAGCAAGAGACCCAGTACTTC.

The gene calls are TRBV29-1 and TRBJ1-1, with 7 positions matching TRBD1. Losses at the gene ends were 8 bases for V and 5 bases for J; bases not matched to a gene: 11. The CDR3 totals 13 residues. Germline CDR1 and CDR2: SQVTM and ANQGSEA. The CDR3 here is CSTSQGRGTEAFF. The DNA for the CDR3 is TGCAGCACTTCACAGGGGAGAGGTACTGAAGCTTTCTTT.

This clone was seen only once. The chain joins TRBV30 to TRBJ1-1; D unresolved. Trimming removed 0 bases at V and 0 bases at J, with 8 bases between. The CDR3 length is 14 residues. Germline V CDR1 and CDR2: GTSNPN, SVGIG (reference sequence). The CDR3 region has the DNA TGTGCCTGGAGTGTATCCGGGGTGAACACTGAAGCTTTCTTT. As protein: CAWSVSGVNTEAFF.

The chain couples TRBV5-1 to TRBJ1-2; D is unclear. The CDR3 runs to 13 residues. Looked up from germline, CDR1 is SGHRS and CDR2 is YFSETQ. V was clipped by 2 bases and J by 1 base, with 6 bases between them. The CDR3 is CASSFRGNYGYTF. CDR3 in DNA: TGCGCCAGCAGCTTTCGGGGTAACTATGGCTACACCTTC.

J is TRBJ1-2 and V is TRBV2; no reliable D call. The CDR3 totals 13 residues. CDR1 is SNHLY, CDR2 FYNNEI, per germline. Trimming removed 6 bases at V and 3 bases at J, with 11 bases between. The chain's CDR3 is CASREGSYYGYTF. CDR3 DNA sequence: TGTGCCAGCAGGGAGGGCTCATACTATGGCTACACCTTC.

The CDR3 DNA follows: TGTGCCAGCAGTTACCTGACAGGTGGCACTGAAGCTTTCTTT. This translates into CASSYLTGGTEAFF. J is TRBJ1-1 and V is TRBV6-5; D might be TRBD1 (6 bases). Germline CDR1 is MNHEY and CDR2 is SVGAGI. With 2 bases removed from V and 4 bases from J, the gap between germline ends came to 11 bases. This CDR3 region has 14 residues.

The chain carries TRBV3-1 (or the pseudogene TRBV3-2) and TRBJ1-3; 9 nucleotides match TRBD1. V lost 4 bases, J lost 4 bases, and 8 bases stayed unmatched. CDR1 is LGHDT and CDR2 is YNNKEL in the germline V gene (reference sequence). This CDR3 spans 16 amino acids. CDR3 nucleotides: TGTGCCAGCAGCCCCCGGGGGACAGGGCTCGGAAACACCATATATTTT. Protein: CASSPRGTGLGNTIYF.

This chain uses TRBV2 with TRBJ1-1; D is undetermined. CDR3 length equals 18 residues. V was pared by 6 bases and J by 3 bases, with 26 bases between. Germline V CDR1 and CDR2: SNHLY, FYNNEI. DNA for the CDR3: TGTGCCAGCAGCAATGAATTTGAAGAGGGAAAGAGGGACACTGAAGCTTTCTTT. It yields the protein CASSNEFEEGKRDTEAFF.

The chain carries TRBV4-1 and TRBJ1-2, with 12 positions matching TRBD1. Germline CDR1 is MGHRA and CDR2 is YSYEKL. The CDR3 has 16 residues. The trim removed 1 base at V and 7 bases at J, leaving 7 bases unmatched. This CDR3 reads CASSQVGQGARGGYTF. CDR3 sequence (DNA): TGCGCCAGCAGCCAAGTGGGACAGGGGGCTAGAGGTGGCTACACCTTC.

CDR3: CASSLGSGSMSGELFF. CDR3 coding DNA: TGCGCCAGCAGCTTGGGATCGGGGAGTATGTCCGGGGAGCTGTTTTTT. The chain combines TRBV5-1 with TRBJ2-2; D is possibly TRBD2 (5 bases). Germline CDR1 SGHRS, CDR2 YFSETQ. V lost 0 bases and J lost 6, with 15 bases in between. CDR3 length: 16 amino acids.

The chain is built from TRBV28 and TRBJ1-5; no clear D gene. This CDR3 spans 15 amino acids. The V end lost 2 bases, the J end lost 0 bases, and 8 bases lay between the germline ends. Per germline, CDR1 MDHEN and CDR2 SYDVKM. For the CDR3, the DNA is TGTGCCAGCAGTTTAGGGCAGGATAGCAATCAGCCCCAGCATTTT. Translation gives CASSLGQDSNQPQHF.

This clone was seen just once. The chain joins TRBV5-1 to TRBJ1-2; D possibly corresponds to TRBD1 (5 bases). Germline loops: CDR1 SGHRS, CDR2 YFSETQ. Deletions cut 3 bases from V and 4 bases from J, with 13 bases between. CDR3 length equals 14 residues. The CDR3 protein is CASSSTVQGYGYTF. As DNA, the CDR3 is TGCGCCAGCAGCTCGACGGTGCAGGGCTATGGCTACACCTTC.

The chain employs TRBV4-1 and TRBJ1-2, with 11 bases fitting TRBD1. Trimming at V came to 0 bases and at J to 4 bases, leaving 10 bases not matched to a gene. CDR3 size: 18 residues. Germline V gene data show CDR1 as MGHRA and CDR2 as YSYEKL. The CDR3 bases are TGCGCCAGCAGCCAAGAAGGAGGACAGGGGGCGATCGGCTATGGCTACACCTTC. Residues: CASSQEGGQGAIGYGYTF.

The chain combines TRBV27 with TRBJ1-5, with TRBD1 matching over 8 bases. The CDR3 totals 15 residues. With 6 bases clipped from V and 1 base from J, the junction kept 5 bases outside the gene matches. CDR1 is MNHEY, CDR2 SMNVEV, per germline (reference sequence). For the CDR3, the DNA is TGTGCCAGCAGAAAAACAGGGGGGAGCAATCAGCCCCAGCATTTT. Amino acids: CASRKTGGSNQPQHF.

This chain links TRBV10-2 with TRBJ2-1, with D possibly TRBD2 on 7 matching bases. The germline V and J ends were trimmed by 2 bases and 6 bases, with 17 bases remaining between them. The CDR3 covers 16 residues. Germline CDR1 is WSHSY and CDR2 is SAAADI. Here the CDR3 DNA reads TGCGCCAGCAGTGAGCGGGGGGCCTTGTTGGTCAATGAGCAGTTCTTC. Its translation is CASSERGALLVNEQFF.